One sample yielded the 15 T cell receptor beta chains listed below, sequenced in a study of blood T cells in healthy people across ages. A second PCR, run for about 7 to 12 cycles, used a sample-barcoded 5' primer plus a J-beta primer mix. TCRdb reprocessed the 5' RACE reads via MiXCR and lists one record per CDR3 protein. The repertoire includes around 800,000 distinct CDR3 sequences, 40% to 50% of them detected once, and approximately 20% sits in the top ten. Sequencing was performed on blood. These receptors all stem from a man in his 60s in good health.

The chain recombines TRBV10-3 with TRBJ2-7; the D gene is possibly TRBD2 (5 bases). CDR1 and CDR2 from the germline V gene are ENHRY and SYGVKD. The CDR3 loop spans 16 amino acids. V was cut by 0 bases and J by 0 bases, with 12 bases left in between. CDR3 nucleotides: TGTGCCATCAGTGAGTCTGGAGGCTTAAGCTCCTACGAGCAGTACTTC. This codes for CAISESGGLSSYEQYF.

The CDR3 nucleotides are TGTGCCACCAGTGACCCCGGGACAGGCGATGAGCAGTTCTTC. Residues: CATSDPGTGDEQFF. The gene calls are TRBV24-1 and TRBJ2-1, with 8 bases identical to TRBD1. The V and J ends lost 4 bases and 8 bases, in that order; junction bases with no gene match: 6. The CDR3 spans 14 residues. CDR1 and CDR2 from the germline V gene are KGHDR and SFDVKD.

This clonotype showed up just a few times. This rearrangement joins TRBV11-2 to TRBJ1-1; D may be TRBD1 (5 bases). The CDR3 is made up of 17 amino acids. The germline V and J ends were trimmed by 0 bases and 6 bases, with 20 bases remaining between them. Germline CDR1 SGHAT, CDR2 FQNNGV. The CDR3 loop reads CASSLDQAGAALAEAFF. The CDR3 nucleotides are TGTGCCAGCAGCTTAGATCAAGCCGGGGCCGCTCTCGCTGAAGCTTTCTTT.

The chain is built from TRBV4-3 and TRBJ2-7; a weak D match, TRBD2 (5 bases). CDR1 and CDR2 from the germline V gene are LGHNA and YSLEER. V was pared by 8 bases and J by 4 bases, with 15 bases between. The CDR3 runs to 13 residues. CDR3 sequence reads: CASSRGSGYEQYF. In DNA form, the CDR3 reads TGCGCCAGCTCGAGAGGGTCGGGTTACGAGCAGTACTTC.

The chain links TRBV20-1 to TRBJ1-5; D is ambiguous. Germline values: CDR1 DFQATT, CDR2 SNEGSKA (reference sequence). V was cut by 5 bases and J by 8 bases, with 25 bases left in between. This CDR3 is 16 amino acids long. CDR3 in amino acids: CSALRVGETGWEPQHF. In DNA, the CDR3 is TGCAGTGCTCTACGAGTGGGAGAAACTGGGTGGGAGCCCCAGCATTTT.

This rearrangement joins TRBV7-9 to TRBJ2-5; maybe TRBD2 (6 bases). The CDR3 runs to 15 residues. Trimming shortened V by 1 base and J by 2 bases, and 11 bases separated the two germline ends. Germline V gives CDR1 SEHNR, CDR2 FQNEAQ (reference sequence). The CDR3 sequence is CASSLGGDMQETQYF. The CDR3 region has the DNA TGTGCCAGCAGCTTAGGCGGGGATATGCAAGAGACCCAGTACTTC.

This clonotype was seen more than once but under ten times. The chain combines TRBV11-2 with TRBJ2-7, with D possibly matching TRBD1 (7 bases). V lost 7 bases to trimming and J lost 4 bases, with 14 bases between them. Germline assignment: CDR1 SGHAT and CDR2 FQNNGV. The CDR3 loop spans 13 amino acids. As DNA, the CDR3 is TGTGCCAGCAACAATGCGGGACAGTACGAGCAGTACTTC. It yields the protein CASNNAGQYEQYF.

The rearrangement uses TRBV18 and TRBJ2-5, with TRBD2 matching over 11 bases. Gene TRBJ2-7 matches the end of the DNA better, so the J call may be wrong. Germline V gives CDR1 KGHSH, CDR2 LQKENI. The CDR3 sequence is 15 residues long. This chain's CDR3 is CASSLPGLAATEQYF. In nucleotides, the CDR3 is TGTGCCAGCTCACTCCCGGGACTAGCGGCTACCGAGCAGTACTTC.

V is TRBV9 and J is TRBJ1-5; D might be TRBD1 (6 bases). Trimming removed 3 bases at V and 0 bases at J, with 13 bases between. The germline CDR1 and CDR2 sequences are SGDLS and YYNGEE. There are 16 residues in the CDR3. The CDR3 bases are TGTGCCAGCAGCGCTGAGGGGGAATATAGCAATCAGCCCCAGCATTTT. Its translation: CASSAEGEYSNQPQHF.

The chain is built from TRBV5-1 and TRBJ2-1; 7 nucleotides agree with TRBD1. The length of the CDR3 is 15 residues. With 2 bases clipped from V and 0 bases from J, the junction kept 2 bases outside the gene matches. Germline V gene sequence: CDR1 SGHRS, CDR2 YFSETQ. The CDR3, as DNA: TGCGCCAGCAGCTTCTGGGACAGCTCCTACAATGAGCAGTTCTTC. Encoded protein: CASSFWDSSYNEQFF.

This sequence joins TRBV6-2 or TRBV6-3 and TRBJ2-5, with TRBD2 matching over 8 bases. V gave up 7 bases and J gave up 5 bases; unmatched junction bases: 12. The CDR3 has 15 residues. Germline values: CDR1 MNHEY, CDR2 SVGEGT. CDR3 loop: CASTSTGGRWETQYF. The CDR3 nucleotides read TGTGCCAGCACCTCGACGGGGGGGCGTTGGGAGACCCAGTACTTC.

V is TRBV5-1 and J is TRBJ2-6; D is uncertain. The CDR3 runs to 16 residues. The V gene lost 0 bases and the J gene lost 2 bases, with 9 bases spanning the gap. The germline V gene has CDR1 SGHRS and CDR2 YFSETQ. The CDR3 is CASSLAAGPGANVLTF. In DNA, the CDR3 is TGCGCCAGCAGCTTGGCTGCCGGGCCTGGGGCCAACGTCCTGACTTTC.

V gene TRBV25-1 combines with J gene TRBJ1-1; 9 nucleotides align to TRBD1. The germline V gene has CDR1 MGHDK and CDR2 SYGVNS. V was clipped by 5 bases and J by 4 bases; unmatched bases: 11. This CDR3 has 16 residues. CDR3 sequence reads: CASSSPGTGRGTEAFF. CDR3 in DNA: TGTGCCAGCAGTAGTCCCGGGACAGGGAGGGGCACTGAAGCTTTCTTT.

V usage is TRBV6-2 or TRBV6-3 and J usage is TRBJ2-2; D call uncertain. CDR3 size: 14 residues. Germline CDR1 MNHEY, CDR2 SVGEGT. Deletions cut 2 bases from V and 4 bases from J, with 8 bases between. CDR3 in amino acids: CASSYLRSTGELFF. CDR3 DNA sequence: TGTGCCAGCAGTTACCTGAGAAGCACCGGGGAGCTGTTTTTT.

V and J are TRBV5-1 and TRBJ1-6, with 8 bases identical to TRBD1. J lost 8 bases, V lost 5 bases, and 9 bases had no gene match. The V gene's germline CDR1 is SGHRS and CDR2 YFSETQ. CDR3 size: 15 residues. In DNA form, the CDR3 reads TGCGCCAGCAGTGGCGACAGGGGAGGCGATTCACCCCTCCACTTT. It codes for CASSGDRGGDSPLHF.